This T cell receptor beta chain is drawn from a study of cytomegalovirus exposure and HLA in healthy donors. The table came from immunoSEQ multiplex PCR; TCRdb's copy has only in-frame clones and leaves some out. The data show some 330,000 clones, with about nine tenths seen just once and roughly 0.8% held by the top ten. Concerning this clone: What it recognizes is unknown.

Trimming shortened V by 3 bases and J by 5 bases, and 14 bases separated the two germline ends. The CDR3 spans 14 residues. The V gene's germline CDR1 is SGHTA and CDR2 FQGNSA. Notes on the study in general: The investigators catalogued some 160 TCR beta chains as cytomegalovirus-associated. In a later analysis, first-cohort TCR clusters were found to tend to co-occur in the approximately 120 validation repertoires. In vitro checks showed that a few CMV-associated chains really do target CMV antigens.

This chain joins TRBV7-2 and TRBJ2-7; tentatively, D is TRBD2 (5 bases). This receptor was identified in a woman aged 18-29 years in good health and CMV-seronegative. Material: PBMCs. CDR3 bases: TGTGCCAGCAGCTTTACTAGTCCTCCCGACGAGCAGTACTTC. Amino acid sequence: CASSFTSPPDEQYF. The variable domain in full, with the rest retrieved from reference TRBV7-2 and TRBJ2-7, is GAGVSQSPSNKVTEKGKDVELRCDPISGHTALYWYRQSLGQGLEFLIYFQGNSAPDKSGLPSDRFSAERTGGSVSTLTIQRTQQEDSAVYLCASSFTSPPDEQYFGPGTRLTVT.